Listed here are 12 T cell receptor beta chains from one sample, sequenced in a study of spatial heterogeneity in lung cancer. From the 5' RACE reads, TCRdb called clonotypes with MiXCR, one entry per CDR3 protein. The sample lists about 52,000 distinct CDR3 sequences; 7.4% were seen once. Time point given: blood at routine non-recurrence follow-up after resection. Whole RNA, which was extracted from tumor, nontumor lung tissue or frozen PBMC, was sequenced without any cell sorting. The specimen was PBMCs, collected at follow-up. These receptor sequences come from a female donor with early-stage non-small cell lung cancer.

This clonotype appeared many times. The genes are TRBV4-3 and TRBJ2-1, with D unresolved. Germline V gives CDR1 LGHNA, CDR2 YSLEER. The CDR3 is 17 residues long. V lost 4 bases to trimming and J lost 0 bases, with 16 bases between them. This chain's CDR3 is CASSPQGPGFSYNEQFF. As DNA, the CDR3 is TGCGCCAGCAGCCCTCAAGGGCCGGGCTTCTCCTACAATGAGCAGTTCTTC.

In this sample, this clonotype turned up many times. The CDR3 spells CASRQGAGRNSPLHF. The CDR3 nucleotides are TGTGCCAGCCGACAGGGGGCGGGTCGAAATTCACCCCTCCACTTT. This rearrangement joins TRBV27 to TRBJ1-6; 10 nucleotides align to TRBD1. The length of the CDR3 is 15 residues. Unmatched junction bases numbered 8, after V lost 8 bases and J lost 7 bases. Germline values: CDR1 MNHEY, CDR2 SMNVEV (reference sequence).

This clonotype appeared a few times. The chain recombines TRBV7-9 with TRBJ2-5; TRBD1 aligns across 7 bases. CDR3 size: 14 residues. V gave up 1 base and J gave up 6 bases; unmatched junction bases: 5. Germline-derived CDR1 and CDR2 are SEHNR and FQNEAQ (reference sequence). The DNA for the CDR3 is TGTGCCAGCAGCTTAGAAGGGGGCCCGAAGACCCAGTACTTC. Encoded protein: CASSLEGGPKTQYF.

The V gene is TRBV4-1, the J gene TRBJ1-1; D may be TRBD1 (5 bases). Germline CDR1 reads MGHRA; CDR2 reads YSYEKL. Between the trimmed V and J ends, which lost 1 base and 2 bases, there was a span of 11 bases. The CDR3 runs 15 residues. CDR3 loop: CASSQVSGANTEAFF. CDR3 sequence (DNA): TGCGCCAGCAGCCAAGTATCCGGGGCCAACACTGAAGCTTTCTTT.

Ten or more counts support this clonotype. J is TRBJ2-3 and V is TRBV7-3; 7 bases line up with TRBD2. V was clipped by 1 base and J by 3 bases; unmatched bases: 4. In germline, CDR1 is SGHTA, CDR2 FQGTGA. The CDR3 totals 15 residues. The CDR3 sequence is CASSLRPAGTDTQYF. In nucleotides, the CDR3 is TGTGCCAGCAGCTTAAGACCAGCGGGGACAGATACGCAGTATTTT.

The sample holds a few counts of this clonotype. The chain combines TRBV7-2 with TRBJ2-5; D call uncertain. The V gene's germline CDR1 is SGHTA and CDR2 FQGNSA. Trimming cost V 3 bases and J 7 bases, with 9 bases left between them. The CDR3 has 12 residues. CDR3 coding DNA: TGTGCCAGCAGCTTCCAAGGTGGGACCCAGTACTTC. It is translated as CASSFQGGTQYF.

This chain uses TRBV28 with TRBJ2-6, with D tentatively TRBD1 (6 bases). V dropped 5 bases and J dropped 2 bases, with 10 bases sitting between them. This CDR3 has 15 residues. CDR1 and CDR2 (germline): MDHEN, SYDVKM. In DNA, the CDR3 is TGTGCCAGCAGTCGAACAGGGACTGGGGCCAACGTCCTGACTTTC. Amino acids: CASSRTGTGANVLTF.

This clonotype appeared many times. The CDR3 sequence is CASSFLQAGANVLTF. For the CDR3, the DNA is TGTGCCAGCAGCTTCCTTCAGGCTGGGGCCAACGTCCTGACTTTC. This chain connects TRBV5-6 to TRBJ2-6; D remains unclear. CDR3 length: 15 amino acids. Germline-derived CDR1 and CDR2 are SGHDT and YYEEEE. Deletions cut 2 bases from V and 2 bases from J, with 8 bases between.

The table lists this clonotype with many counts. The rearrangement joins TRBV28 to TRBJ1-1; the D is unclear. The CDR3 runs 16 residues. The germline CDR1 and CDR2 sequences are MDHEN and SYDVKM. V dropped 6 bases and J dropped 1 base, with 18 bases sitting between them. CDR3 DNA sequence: TGTGCCAGCAGCCAGAATCGGGCCCTAGGGAACACTGAAGCTTTCTTT. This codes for CASSQNRALGNTEAFF.

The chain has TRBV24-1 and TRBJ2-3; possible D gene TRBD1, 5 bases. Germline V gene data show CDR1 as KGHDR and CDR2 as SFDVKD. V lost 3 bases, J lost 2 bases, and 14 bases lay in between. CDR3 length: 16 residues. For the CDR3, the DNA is TGTGCCACCAGTGATCCAGGTGGGGCCCCCACAGATACGCAGTATTTT. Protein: CATSDPGGAPTDTQYF.

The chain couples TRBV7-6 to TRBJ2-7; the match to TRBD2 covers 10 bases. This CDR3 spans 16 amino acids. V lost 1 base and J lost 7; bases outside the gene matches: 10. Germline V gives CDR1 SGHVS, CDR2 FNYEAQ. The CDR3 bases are TGTGCCAGCAGCTTAGGCAACCGACTAGCGGGTCAAGAGCAGTACTTC. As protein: CASSLGNRLAGQEQYF.

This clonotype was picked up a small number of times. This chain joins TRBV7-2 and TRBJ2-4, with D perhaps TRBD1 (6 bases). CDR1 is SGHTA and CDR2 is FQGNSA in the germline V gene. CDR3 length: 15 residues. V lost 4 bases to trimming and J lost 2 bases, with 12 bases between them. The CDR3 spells CASSSNRASKNIQYF. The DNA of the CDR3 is TGTGCCAGCAGCTCCAACAGGGCATCCAAAAACATTCAGTACTTC.